This T cell receptor beta chain was obtained from a study of blood T cell repertoires in COVID-19. CDR3 length: 13 residues. Trimming removed 2 bases from V and 2 bases from J, with 7 bases in between. Only in-frame clones appear in the TCRdb table, and some are missing; sequencing was by immunoSEQ multiplex PCR. The sample has 130,000 to 150,000 clones; 65% to 90% are singletons. Input material: peripheral blood. The receptor was derived from a woman aged 45-65 years in a cohort sampled during active or convalescent COVID-19. The V gene is TRBV12-3 or TRBV12-4, the J gene TRBJ2-7, with D hard to call. CDR3 residues: CASSLSGTYEQYF. CDR3 bases: TGTGCCAGCAGTTTATCAGGAACCTACGAGCAGTACTTC.